These 27 T cell receptor beta chains were all obtained from the same sample, sequenced in a study of T cells in Graves' hyperthyroidism and ophthalmopathy. Using RNA transcripts as the source, TCR beta CDR3 regions were amplified. In the first-round RT-PCR of the TCR CDR3, the HTBI primer set was used. A single record per CDR3 protein comes from TCRdb applying MiXCR to the multiplex PCR reads. The sample has 540,000 or so distinct CDR3 sequences, around a sixth seen once. The sequenced material came from blood. These receptors all come from a woman younger than 45 with Graves' hyperthyroidism.

This clonotype was seen repeatedly, ten times or more. This chain joins TRBV30 and TRBJ1-2; the D gene is possibly TRBD1 (5 bases). The germline gives CDR1 GTSNPN, CDR2 SVGIG (reference sequence). The CDR3 length is 13 residues. V lost 0 bases to trimming and J lost 2 bases, with 7 bases between them. CDR3 loop: CAWSVRQNYGYTF. The DNA for the CDR3 is TGTGCCTGGAGTGTGCGACAGAACTATGGCTACACCTTC.

Worth noting for this clonotype: At one of its ends the junction is not consistent with the germline gene, which may arise from a read error. This chain links TRBV11-1 with TRBJ2-7, with D perhaps TRBD2 (6 bases). Germline V gene data show CDR1 as SGHAT and CDR2 as FQDESV (reference sequence). This CDR3 has 15 residues. CDR3: CAGSQTGTGAYEQYF. The CDR3 DNA is TGTGCCGGCAGCCAGACCGGGACTGGCGCGTACGAGCAGTACTTC.

This clonotype was recorded many times. The chain uses TRBV6-1 and TRBJ2-1; D not certain. The V gene's germline CDR1 is MNHNS and CDR2 SASEGT. Trimming cost V 2 bases and J 5 bases, with 25 bases left between them. CDR3 length equals 19 residues. The CDR3 spells CASSELHLSQPPSDNEQFF. In nucleotides, the CDR3 is TGTGCCAGCAGTGAACTCCATCTCTCGCAACCCCCCAGTGACAATGAGCAGTTCTTC.

This clonotype was seen ten or more times. The chain recombines TRBV7-9 with TRBJ1-1; D is unclear. The CDR3 has 13 amino acids. Germline-derived CDR1 and CDR2 are SEHNR and FQNEAQ (reference sequence). The ends were cut back, 4 bases at V and 5 bases at J, with 11 bases in the middle. The CDR3 DNA reads as TGTGCCAGCAGCTCTGCTACGGGGACTGAAGCTTTCTTT. This encodes CASSSATGTEAFF.

This clonotype has more than one count but fewer than ten. The chain couples TRBV19 to TRBJ2-7; D is perhaps TRBD1 or TRBD2 (6 bases each). Germline values: CDR1 LNHDA, CDR2 SQIVND (reference sequence). The CDR3 runs to 15 residues. Trimming took 5 bases from V and 4 from J, leaving 18 bases between them. In nucleotides, the CDR3 is TGTGCCAGTAGTGCCGGGGGACAACGCCTATACGAGCAGTACTTC. Translation: CASSAGGQRLYEQYF.

V is TRBV28 and J is TRBJ2-5; D is perhaps TRBD1 (6 bases). CDR3 length: 13 residues. The germline V gene encodes CDR1 MDHEN and CDR2 SYDVKM. The V gene lost 5 bases and the J gene lost 4 bases, with 11 bases spanning the gap. CDR3 DNA: TGTGCCAGCAGTGCCGGACAGTTAGAGACCCAGTACTTC. Its translation: CASSAGQLETQYF.

The V gene is TRBV4-2, the J gene TRBJ2-1; tentatively, D is TRBD1 (5 bases). There are 14 residues in the CDR3. Deletions cut 2 bases from V and 7 bases from J, with 12 bases between. Germline loops: CDR1 LGHNA, CDR2 YNFKEQ. The CDR3 bases are TGTGCCAGCAGCCAAACAGGCACCGGGAATGAGCAGTTCTTC. Translation gives CASSQTGTGNEQFF.

Many counts were recorded for this clonotype. The chain employs TRBV12-3 or TRBV12-4 and TRBJ2-2; D is unclear. This CDR3 is built from 14 residues. Trimming took 3 bases from V and 6 from J, leaving 11 bases between them. Here the CDR3 reads CASSFYGKAGELFF. For the CDR3, the DNA is TGTGCCAGCAGTTTTTATGGGAAAGCCGGGGAGCTGTTTTTT.

This clonotype was recorded at least ten times. The gene calls are TRBV7-2 and TRBJ1-2; D remains unclear. The CDR3 contains 12 residues. Looked up from germline, CDR1 is SGHTA and CDR2 is FQGNSA. Trimming cost V 11 bases and J 2 bases, with 12 bases left between them. CDR3 in DNA: TGTGCCCGCCAGGACGGCAACTATGGCTACACCTTC. Protein product: CARQDGNYGYTF.

With regard to this clonotype: This may arise from a read error, as a much more abundant clone is one base away. The V and J genes are TRBV7-3 and TRBJ2-1, with 7 bases matching TRBD1. This CDR3 is 17 amino acids long. Germline values: CDR1 SGHTA, CDR2 FQGTGA. CDR3 in DNA: TGTGCCAGCAGCTCCCCTCGGACAGGCGGCTCCTACAATGGGCAGTTCTTC. This gives the protein CASSSPRTGGSYNGQFF.

This clonotype has a count of ten or more. The chain joins TRBV15 to TRBJ1-1, with 7 bases identical to TRBD1. Germline CDR1 is LNHNV and CDR2 is YYDKDF (reference sequence). The CDR3 is 14 residues long. With 7 bases clipped from V and 7 bases from J, the junction kept 12 bases outside the gene matches. CDR3 in amino acids: CATKDMTGRGEAFF. As DNA, the CDR3 is TGTGCCACCAAAGATATGACAGGGCGGGGTGAAGCTTTCTTT.

The V gene is TRBV11-2, the J gene TRBJ2-7; 14 nucleotides match TRBD2. Per the germline V gene, CDR1 is SGHAT and CDR2 is FQNNGV. The trim removed 5 bases at V and 6 bases at J, leaving 9 bases unmatched. The CDR3 has 16 amino acids. Here the CDR3 reads CASSPNGLAGGREQYF. The CDR3 bases are TGTGCCAGCAGCCCTAACGGACTAGCGGGAGGTCGCGAGCAGTACTTC.

This clonotype has at least ten counts. V usage is TRBV28 and J usage is TRBJ2-7; TRBD1 aligns across 9 bases. The V segment lost 5 bases and the J segment 5 bases; nucleotides outside the gene matches: 10. CDR3 length: 15 amino acids. Germline V gene lookup returns CDR1 MDHEN and CDR2 SYDVKM. This CDR3 is CASSTTGTGTNEQYF. CDR3 coding DNA: TGTGCCAGCAGTACGACCGGGACAGGGACCAACGAGCAGTACTTC.

On this clonotype itself: Mismatch with germline at one junction end may stem from a read error. The genes are TRBV6-1 and TRBJ1-5; a weak D match, TRBD1 (5 bases). In germline, CDR1 is MNHNS, CDR2 SASEGT. The CDR3 sequence is 15 residues long. The CDR3 sequence: CACSEALAGYQPQHF. The CDR3 DNA follows: TGTGCCTGCAGTGAAGCGCTGGCAGGGTATCAGCCCCAGCATTTT.

Concerning this clonotype itself: The junction shows a germline mismatch at one end, possibly a read error. The rearrangement uses TRBV11-2 and TRBJ1-4, with 9 bases lining up with TRBD1. The germline CDR1 and CDR2 sequences are SGHAT and FQNNGV. The CDR3 loop spans 14 amino acids. CDR3 DNA: TGTGCCGGCAGCTTCACAGGGGGCGGTGAAAAACTGTTTTTT. It translates to CAGSFTGGGEKLFF. The variable domain in full, with the rest retrieved from reference TRBV11-2 and TRBJ1-4, is EAGVAQSPRYKIIEKRQSVAFWCNPISGHATLYWYQQILGQGPKLLIQFQNNGVVDDSQLPKDRFSAERLKGVDSTLKIQPAKLEDSAVYLCAGSFTGGGEKLFFGSGTQLSVL.

The chain recombines TRBV9 with TRBJ2-2; weak D call: TRBD2 (6 bases). V was shortened by 9 bases and J by 5 bases, with 17 bases between the two germline ends. The germline gives CDR1 SGDLS, CDR2 YYNGEE. The CDR3 has 14 amino acids. The CDR3 DNA reads TGTGCCAACTCACCACCCGCGGGGACCGGGGAGCTGTTTTTT. It specifies CANSPPAGTGELFF.

The sample holds many counts of this clonotype. The chain combines TRBV5-8 with TRBJ2-7; unclear D gene. Germline V CDR1 and CDR2: SGHTS, YDEGEE. Deletions cut 1 base from V and 2 bases from J, with 7 bases between. The CDR3 has 13 residues. Written as DNA, the CDR3 is TGTGCCAGCAGCTTGTTGGTGACCTACGAGCAGTACTTC. Amino acids: CASSLLVTYEQYF.

This clonotype was picked up many times. The genes are TRBV7-9 and TRBJ1-6; no clear D gene. This CDR3 spans 15 amino acids. CDR1 and CDR2 (germline): SEHNR, FQNEAQ (reference sequence). The V gene lost 4 bases and the J gene lost 3 bases, with 10 bases spanning the gap. The CDR3 nucleotides read TGTGCCAGCAGCTCTACCCGGCTCTATAATTCACCCCTCCACTTT. This gives the protein CASSSTRLYNSPLHF.

The chain's CDR3 is CASIGAGRQPQHF. Written as DNA, the CDR3 is TGTGCCAGCATTGGGGCAGGGAGACAGCCCCAGCATTTT. The V and J genes are TRBV2 and TRBJ1-5; perhaps TRBD1 as D (5 bases). Trimming cost V 7 bases and J 7 bases, with 14 bases left between them. CDR1 and CDR2 (germline): SNHLY, FYNNEI. The CDR3 spans 13 residues.

In this sample, this clonotype turned up a few times. The rearrangement joins TRBV9 to TRBJ2-3, with 13 bases matching TRBD2. The CDR3 spans 20 residues. Germline loops: CDR1 SGDLS, CDR2 YYNGEE. The junction had 18 bases not matched to a gene; V was cut back by 4 bases and J by 4 bases. CDR3 region: CASSPEGGLAGVPSPDTQYF. CDR3 nucleotide sequence: TGTGCCAGCAGCCCGGAGGGTGGACTAGCGGGAGTGCCTTCCCCAGATACGCAGTATTTT.

This clonotype was seen a handful of times. V usage is TRBV2 and J usage is TRBJ2-1, with TRBD1 matching over 7 bases. The ends lost 4 bases at V and 10 bases at J; junction bases unmatched: 16. Germline V gene sequence: CDR1 SNHLY, CDR2 FYNNEI. CDR3 length: 16 amino acids. In nucleotides, the CDR3 is TGTGCCAGCAGTGGCCCACAGGGGTGGGGTGAGGGGGAGCAGTTCTTC. It is translated as CASSGPQGWGEGEQFF.

This clonotype occurred many times. This sequence joins TRBV24-1 and TRBJ2-1, with a weak D call TRBD2 (6 bases). This CDR3 comprises 14 residues. Trimming cost V 5 bases and J 7 bases, with 14 bases left between them. CDR1 KGHDR and CDR2 SFDVKD come from the germline V gene. CDR3 amino acids: CATSATGTVNEQFF. The CDR3 region has the DNA TGTGCCACCAGTGCGACCGGGACTGTGAATGAGCAGTTCTTC.

This clonotype was counted ten times or more. One end of the junction varies from germline; a read error may be responsible. The CDR3 DNA is TGTGCCGGGAGGGGACTAGTTCAGTTCTTC. Protein product: CAGRGLVQFF. The chain joins TRBV30 to TRBJ2-1; 8 bases agree with TRBD2. Germline V gene lookup returns CDR1 GTSNPN and CDR2 SVGIG (reference sequence). The CDR3 is made up of 10 amino acids.

This clonotype was observed many times. The chain has TRBV2 and TRBJ2-1; 9 nucleotides agree with TRBD2. There are 16 residues in the CDR3. The ends lost 3 bases at V and 1 base at J; junction bases unmatched: 4. Germline V gives CDR1 SNHLY, CDR2 FYNNEI. The CDR3 sequence: CASSEFLAGSYNEQFF. The CDR3 DNA reads as TGTGCCAGCAGTGAGTTTCTAGCGGGATCCTACAATGAGCAGTTCTTC.

This clonotype was seen a few times. This rearrangement joins TRBV20-1 to TRBJ2-1; TRBD2 matches at 12 bases. The CDR3 contains 15 residues. The germline gives CDR1 DFQATT, CDR2 SNEGSKA (reference sequence). V gave up 4 bases and J gave up 4 bases; unmatched junction bases: 5. The CDR3 DNA is TGCAGTGCTACGACTAGCGGGAGTGTTTACAATGAGCAGTTCTTC. It encodes CSATTSGSVYNEQFF.

This clonotype was seen repeatedly, ten times or more. J is TRBJ2-1 and V is TRBV3-1; D ambiguous. From germline, CDR1 is LGHDT and CDR2 YNNKEL (reference sequence). The CDR3 is 16 residues long. The V and J ends lost 2 bases and 0 bases respectively, with 11 bases between them. The CDR3 DNA follows: TGTGCCAGCAGCCAACCCTCGGAAAGCTCCTACAATGAGCAGTTCTTC. As protein: CASSQPSESSYNEQFF.

This clonotype was seen ten or more times. This rearrangement joins TRBV28 to TRBJ2-3; 7 bases are shared with TRBD2. This CDR3 has 14 residues. CDR1 is MDHEN, CDR2 SYDVKM, per germline. V lost 6 bases, J lost 8 bases, and 11 bases stayed unmatched. DNA of the CDR3: TGTGCCAGCAGGCCCATGGGGCAGCGGGGTACGCAGTATTTT. It codes for CASRPMGQRGTQYF.